What follows are 20 T cell receptor beta chains derived from one specimen sequenced in a study of OX40 agonist ivuxolimab in advanced cancers. Assay used: immunoSEQ multiplex PCR; TCRdb lists only in-frame clones, some missing. The data show 90,000 to 130,000 clones, with approximately 89% seen just once and approximately 0.63% held by the top ten. Here the sequenced sample was CD4+ or CD8+ T cells sorted from blood, taken in a trial of the OX40 agonist ivuxolimab. The receptor source for this set is an adult with an advanced solid tumor such as melanoma, head and neck, liver or kidney cancer.

As concerns this clone: The junction departs from germline at one end; a sequencing error may be responsible. The chain carries TRBV7-9 and TRBJ2-3; 9 bases map to TRBD2. The germline CDR1 and CDR2 sequences are SEHNR and FQNEAQ (reference sequence). The CDR3 consists of 15 residues. The CDR3 coding sequence is TGTGCCAGCAGCATAGCGGGAGCCGGTTCAGATACGCAGTATTTT. Its translation is CASSIAGAGSDTQYF.

The J gene is TRBJ2-7, the V gene TRBV10-2; the D is unclear. Trimming took 5 bases from V and 5 from J, leaving 13 bases between them. Per germline, CDR1 WSHSY and CDR2 SAAADI. This CDR3 has 13 residues. CDR3: CASSTRPLDEQYF. The CDR3 DNA follows: TGCGCCAGCAGTACCCGGCCCCTGGACGAGCAGTACTTC.

The chain carries TRBV9 and TRBJ2-5; D assignment may be TRBD1 or TRBD2 (5 bases each). The CDR3 extends over 16 amino acids. Germline loops: CDR1 SGDLS, CDR2 YYNGEE. V was cut by 4 bases and J by 0 bases, with 16 bases left in between. The CDR3 sequence: CASSSWGGSYQETQYF. CDR3 sequence (DNA): TGTGCCAGCAGCTCCTGGGGCGGGTCGTACCAAGAGACCCAGTACTTC.

The V call is TRBV9, the J call TRBJ2-1, with TRBD1 identical over 8 bases. Per germline, CDR1 SGDLS and CDR2 YYNGEE. The CDR3 is made up of 16 amino acids. The junction had 7 bases not matched to a gene; V was cut back by 0 bases and J by 5 bases. CDR3 DNA sequence: TGTGCCAGCAGCGTAGAGCTCCAGGGGGCGCACAATGAGCAGTTCTTC. Protein product: CASSVELQGAHNEQFF.

The chain links TRBV2 to TRBJ2-1; no definite D call. The CDR3 has 13 amino acids. Germline assignment: CDR1 SNHLY and CDR2 FYNNEI. Trimming took 3 bases from V and 4 from J, leaving 7 bases between them. This chain's CDR3 is CASSDLLYNEQFF. The CDR3 DNA sequence: TGTGCCAGCAGTGATCTTTTATACAATGAGCAGTTCTTC.

The CDR3 here is CATRQGEEKLFF. CDR3 nucleotides: TGTGCCACGCGACAGGGGGAAGAAAAACTGTTTTTT. The chain is built from TRBV6-6 and TRBJ1-4, with 9 bases fitting TRBD1. The V gene end was trimmed by 10 bases and the J gene end by 8 bases; junction bases not matched to a gene: 5. This CDR3 has 12 amino acids. CDR1 is MNHNY and CDR2 is SVGAGI in the germline V gene (reference sequence).

The V gene is TRBV6-5, the J gene TRBJ2-3; D is possibly TRBD2 (6 bases). This CDR3 is built from 13 residues. CDR1 is MNHEY, CDR2 SVGAGI, per germline. Trimming pared 8 bases from V and 0 bases from J, leaving 9 bases between. This CDR3 is CASAGPSTDTQYF. The CDR3 nucleotides read TGTGCCAGCGCGGGACCTAGCACAGATACGCAGTATTTT.

The chain has TRBV21-1 and TRBJ2-7. TRBV21-1 is flagged as a pseudogene. CDR3 length: 14 residues. The CDR3 DNA is TGTGCCAGCAGCAAAGAGGGCCACTCCTACGAGCAGTACTTC. Amino acids: CASSKEGHSYEQYF.

This sequence joins TRBV18 and TRBJ2-1, with 15 bases that match TRBD2. With 0 bases clipped from V and 0 bases from J, the junction kept 6 bases outside the gene matches. The V gene's germline CDR1 is KGHSH and CDR2 LQKENI. This CDR3 region has 20 residues. The CDR3 coding sequence is TGTGCCAGCTCACCACCCTTGGGACTAGCGGGAGGCAGCTCCTACAATGAGCAGTTCTTC. Its protein product is CASSPPLGLAGGSSYNEQFF.

This chain links TRBV6-4 with TRBJ2-1, with 8 nucleotides matching TRBD2. This CDR3 is built from 14 residues. V lost 6 bases to trimming and J lost 9 bases; unmatched junction nucleotides: 10. Germline CDR1 is MRHNA and CDR2 is SNTAGT. The CDR3 DNA sequence: TGTGCCAGCAGCGAGGACCGACTAGCGACTGAGCAGTTCTTC. Amino acids: CASSEDRLATEQFF.

This clone was detected a few times. This chain connects TRBV20-1 to TRBJ1-1; D call uncertain. This CDR3 region has 11 residues. Deletions cut 4 bases from V and 9 bases from J, with 12 bases between. The V gene's germline CDR1 is DFQATT and CDR2 SNEGSKA (reference sequence). CDR3 in amino acids: CSANLGRKAFF. The CDR3, as DNA: TGCAGTGCTAACCTCGGGAGAAAAGCTTTCTTT.

The rearrangement joins TRBV13 to TRBJ2-7; TRBD2 might be the D (5 bases). Between the trimmed V and J ends, which lost 4 bases and 4 bases, there was a span of 17 bases. The CDR3 length is 15 residues. Germline-derived CDR1 and CDR2 are PRHDT and FYEKMQ (reference sequence). The DNA for the CDR3 is TGTGCCAGCAGCTCCCGCGGCCAGACGGGGTACGAGCAGTACTTC. The encoded protein is CASSSRGQTGYEQYF.

The chain uses TRBV4-2 and TRBJ1-2; 7 bases map to TRBD1. This CDR3 region has 15 residues. Germline trimming cut 2 bases from V and 7 bases from J; bases unmatched to any gene: 10. The germline gives CDR1 LGHNA, CDR2 YNFKEQ. CDR3 in DNA: TGTGCCAGCAGCCAAACAGGGGCCGGTCTGGGTGGCTACACCTTC. As protein: CASSQTGAGLGGYTF.

The chain joins TRBV5-1 to TRBJ2-2; 8 positions match TRBD2. Germline V gene lookup returns CDR1 SGHRS and CDR2 YFSETQ. The CDR3 runs to 14 residues. Trimming cost V 4 bases and J 6 bases; bases outside gene matches: 5. CDR3 nucleotides: TGCGCCAGCAGCCCCGGGGGGGCGGCCGGGGAGCTGTTTTTT. Translating it yields CASSPGGAAGELFF.

The rearrangement joins TRBV5-6 to TRBJ2-7; 10 bases fit TRBD1. The ends lost 2 bases at V and 4 bases at J; junction bases unmatched: 6. This CDR3 has 15 amino acids. Per the germline V gene, CDR1 is SGHDT and CDR2 is YYEEEE. The CDR3 region has the DNA TGTGCCAGCAGCTTACCGGGACAGGGGAAGTACGAGCAGTACTTC. Protein product: CASSLPGQGKYEQYF. Variable domain in full (rest from reference TRBV5-6 and TRBJ2-7): DAGVTQSPTHLIKTRGQQVTLRCSPKSGHDTVSWYQQALGQGPQFIFQYYEEEERQRGNFPDRFSGHQFPNYSSELNVNALLLGDSALYLCASSLPGQGKYEQYFGPGTRLTVT.

The rearrangement links TRBV10-3 to TRBJ2-7, with 7 bases that match TRBD1. With 10 bases clipped from V and 2 bases from J, the junction kept 17 bases outside the gene matches. CDR3 length equals 16 residues. Germline CDR1 and CDR2: ENHRY and SYGVKD. The chain's CDR3 is CASRKARGQLTYEQYF. CDR3 bases: TGTGCCAGCAGGAAGGCGAGGGGACAGTTAACCTACGAGCAGTACTTC.

CDR3 nucleotide sequence: TGTGCCAGCAGTGAATTCGACGGCCCCTACGAGCAGTACTTC. It is translated as CASSEFDGPYEQYF. The rearrangement joins TRBV6-1 to TRBJ2-7, with D unresolved. The V gene lost 2 bases and the J gene lost 2 bases, with 10 bases spanning the gap. This CDR3 has 14 residues. Germline CDR1 is MNHNS and CDR2 is SASEGT.

This clone came up a few times. V gene TRBV7-6 combines with J gene TRBJ1-1; possible D gene TRBD1, 5 bases. The CDR3 has 16 residues. The V end lost 5 bases, the J end lost 3 bases, and 19 bases lay between the germline ends. Per germline, CDR1 SGHVS and CDR2 FNYEAQ. DNA for the CDR3: TGTGCCAGCAGCCCTCGGGGGAGAGGGCGGTACACTGAAGCTTTCTTT. It yields the protein CASSPRGRGRYTEAFF.

This sequence joins TRBV9 and TRBJ2-1; D gene ambiguous. CDR1 and CDR2 (germline): SGDLS, YYNGEE. The CDR3 is 15 residues long. The V gene lost 4 bases and the J gene lost 0 bases, with 11 bases spanning the gap. This CDR3 is CASSPHSSSYNEQFF. CDR3 in DNA: TGTGCCAGCAGCCCCCACAGTAGCTCCTACAATGAGCAGTTCTTC.

The chain carries TRBV19 and TRBJ2-2; D call uncertain. The germline V and J ends were trimmed by 6 bases and 4 bases, with 9 bases remaining between them. The CDR3 is made up of 13 amino acids. Germline V CDR1 and CDR2: LNHDA, SQIVND (reference sequence). CDR3 bases: TGTGCCAGTAGCGTTGGGGTCACCGGGGAGCTGTTTTTT. Translated, it gives CASSVGVTGELFF.